These 17 T cell receptor beta chains share one sample of origin, sequenced in a study of OX40 agonist ivuxolimab in advanced cancers. Sequencing used immunoSEQ multiplex PCR; TCRdb keeps in-frame clones, though not all of them. Among under 90,000 clones listed, 85% were seen once. This specimen was CD4+ or CD8+ T cells sorted from blood, taken in a trial of the OX40 agonist ivuxolimab. All receptors derive from an adult with an advanced solid tumor such as melanoma, head and neck, liver or kidney cancer.

The genes are TRBV7-6 and TRBJ2-7; TRBD1 agrees at 10 bases. The germline gives CDR1 SGHVS, CDR2 FNYEAQ. CDR3 size: 14 residues. V shed 5 bases, J shed 6 bases, and the junction held 7 bases outside the gene matches. The DNA for the CDR3 is TGTGCCAGCAGCACCGGGACAGGGGAGAGCGAGCAGTACTTC. Translation: CASSTGTGESEQYF.

The CDR3 reads CASEVVEGGWTDTQYF. DNA for the CDR3: TGTGCCAGCGAAGTCGTAGAGGGGGGTTGGACAGATACGCAGTATTTT. The chain employs TRBV6-6 and TRBJ2-3, with D perhaps matching TRBD1 or TRBD2 (6 bases each). From germline, CDR1 is MNHNY and CDR2 SVGAGI (reference sequence). The CDR3 has 16 amino acids. The ends were cut back, 8 bases at V and 3 bases at J, with 21 bases in the middle.

The chain carries TRBV4-1 and TRBJ2-3, with D perhaps matching TRBD2 (5 bases). Germline V gene data show CDR1 as MGHRA and CDR2 as YSYEKL. The CDR3 runs 15 residues. V shed 0 bases and J shed 1 base, with 8 bases lying between them. The chain's CDR3 is CASSQDPGGTDTQYF. In DNA form, the CDR3 reads TGCGCCAGCAGCCAAGATCCCGGGGGCACAGATACGCAGTATTTT.

The chain couples TRBV5-4 to TRBJ2-5, with 9 bases lining up with TRBD2. The assigned J gene may be wrong: the sequence end matches TRBJ2-7 better. Germline V gives CDR1 SGHNT, CDR2 YYREEE (reference sequence). This CDR3 spans 17 amino acids. The CDR3 reads CASSLSSGRSGSYEQYF. CDR3 sequence (DNA): TGTGCCAGCAGCTTGTCAAGCGGGAGGAGTGGGTCCTACGAGCAGTACTTC.

The chain uses TRBV28 and TRBJ1-1, with 9 bases lining up with TRBD1. Germline loops: CDR1 MDHEN, CDR2 SYDVKM. The trim removed 5 bases at V and 0 bases at J, leaving 7 bases unmatched. This CDR3 comprises 16 residues. In DNA, the CDR3 is TGTGCCAGCAGTCGAGGGGACAGGGCTATGAACACTGAAGCTTTCTTT. Translation: CASSRGDRAMNTEAFF.

This clone occurred once. DNA of the CDR3: TGTGCCAGCACTCGGGACATGGCTGTTGGGTACGTC. This encodes CASTRDMAVGYV. The rearrangement joins TRBV2 to TRBJ2-7; TRBD1 is a possible D gene (6 bases). CDR3 length: 12 amino acids. Germline CDR1 reads SNHLY; CDR2 reads FYNNEI. Trimming stripped 7 bases from V and 12 bases from J, with 19 bases between.

J is TRBJ2-2 and V is TRBV13, with D uncertain. The CDR3 consists of 13 residues. Germline loops: CDR1 PRHDT, CDR2 FYEKMQ (reference sequence). Trimming removed 0 bases at V and 7 bases at J, with 6 bases between. CDR3 sequence reads: CASSLGKDGELFF. The CDR3 DNA follows: TGTGCCAGCAGCTTAGGCAAGGACGGGGAGCTGTTTTTT.

The rearrangement links TRBV9 to TRBJ2-1, with D maybe TRBD2 (6 bases). CDR1 SGDLS and CDR2 YYNGEE come from the germline V gene. V was trimmed by 0 bases and J by 6 bases, leaving 10 bases between them. The CDR3 totals 14 residues. CDR3 DNA: TGTGCCAGCAGCGTAGCGGGAGCTAGCAATGAGCAGTTCTTC. It specifies CASSVAGASNEQFF.

The chain joins TRBV5-4 to TRBJ2-2; TRBD2 matches at 9 bases. The CDR3 contains 16 residues. V lost 0 bases to trimming and J lost 5 bases; unmatched junction nucleotides: 5. Germline assignment: CDR1 SGHNT and CDR2 YYREEE (reference sequence). In nucleotides, the CDR3 is TGTGCCAGCAGCTTGGGGGCTAGCGGGATAACCGGGGAGCTGTTTTTT. It yields the protein CASSLGASGITGELFF.

V and J are TRBV18 and TRBJ1-5; 12 bases agree with TRBD1. This CDR3 is 16 amino acids long. The germline CDR1 and CDR2 sequences are KGHSH and LQKENI. The V segment lost 3 bases and the J segment 7 bases; nucleotides outside the gene matches: 7. The DNA for the CDR3 is TGTGCCAGCTCACCGACCGGGACAGGGGGCGGACAGCCCCAGCATTTT. This sequence encodes CASSPTGTGGGQPQHF.

The J gene is TRBJ1-4, the V gene TRBV19, with a tentative D call TRBD1 (5 bases). The CDR3 has 12 amino acids. The ends were cut back, 6 bases at V and 8 bases at J, with 10 bases in the middle. Germline-derived CDR1 and CDR2 are LNHDA and SQIVND (reference sequence). The CDR3 reads CASRAGNEKLFF. The CDR3 nucleotides read TGTGCCAGTAGGGCAGGGAACGAAAAACTGTTTTTT.

The rearrangement uses TRBV29-1 and TRBJ2-3; 7 bases fit TRBD2. After removal of 6 bases from V and 6 bases from J, the junction contained 6 bases not matched to a gene. Germline values: CDR1 SQVTM, CDR2 ANQGSEA. CDR3 length: 12 residues. The CDR3 DNA follows: TGCAGCGTGGGGGGGGATGGCGATACGCAGTATTTT. Protein product: CSVGGDGDTQYF.

The chain couples TRBV7-9 to TRBJ2-3; no firm D call. The ends were cut back, 5 bases at V and 6 bases at J, with 9 bases in the middle. Germline V gene sequence: CDR1 SEHNR, CDR2 FQNEAQ (reference sequence). The CDR3 runs 12 residues. The CDR3 coding sequence is TGTGCCAGCAGCCGCAGTCTCGATACGCAGTATTTT. Translated, it gives CASSRSLDTQYF.

A single count supports this clone. The CDR3 spells CAISVAPGGTDTQYF. The CDR3 nucleotides read TGTGCCATCAGCGTGGCGCCCGGTGGGACAGATACGCAGTATTTT. The rearrangement links TRBV10-3 to TRBJ2-3; D ambiguous. V was trimmed by 6 bases and J by 3 bases, leaving 16 bases between them. Germline CDR1 and CDR2: ENHRY and SYGVKD. The CDR3 has 15 residues.

The chain joins TRBV7-2 to TRBJ1-3, with a weak D call TRBD1 (5 bases). The CDR3 has 16 amino acids. V lost 5 bases and J 2 bases, leaving 16 bases between the germline ends. Germline V gene sequence: CDR1 SGHTA, CDR2 FQGNSA. The CDR3 reads CASSQMQGRTGNTIYF. The CDR3 DNA follows: TGTGCCAGCAGCCAAATGCAGGGAAGAACTGGAAACACCATATATTTT.

The gene calls are TRBV6-6 and TRBJ2-7; perhaps TRBD2 as D (6 bases). The CDR3 has 15 residues. Germline V gene lookup returns CDR1 MNHNY and CDR2 SVGAGI (reference sequence). Trimming shortened V by 0 bases and J by 3 bases, and 12 bases separated the two germline ends. The CDR3 protein is CASSYSGTGSYEQYV. CDR3 in DNA: TGTGCCAGCAGTTACTCTGGGACTGGGAGCTACGAGCAGTACGTC.

The chain joins TRBV19 to TRBJ1-1, with unresolved D. V lost 8 bases and J lost 3, with 13 bases in between. Germline V gives CDR1 LNHDA, CDR2 SQIVND (reference sequence). The CDR3 runs to 13 residues. The CDR3 sequence: CASGRDGYTEAFF. DNA of the CDR3: TGTGCCAGTGGGCGTGACGGATACACTGAAGCTTTCTTT.